The T cell receptor (beta chain) under discussion was sequenced for a study of T cell changes during pregnancy in multiple sclerosis. The length of the CDR3 is 15 residues. This clone has more than one count but fewer than ten. Here immunoSEQ multiplex PCR was the method, and the copy in TCRdb shows in-frame clones only, minus some. The sample lists some 77,000 clones; 85% to 95% were seen once. The chain recombines TRBV21-1 with TRBJ1-2; the D call of TRBD1 is as the table states it, not checked on the DNA. TRBV21-1 is labeled a pseudogene. The origin of this receptor is a female donor in good health, enrolled as a control in a pregnancy study. This material consisted of peripheral blood, taken after pregnancy. CDR3 coding DNA: TGTGCCAGCAGCCCTTCGAGGGTGACAGGGTTTAGCTACACCTTC. As protein: CASSPSRVTGFSYTF.